This TCR beta chain is from a study of blood T cell repertoires in COVID-19. Overall study: Nucleic acid was either cDNA or gDNA, and it came from T cells, B-cell-depleted T cells, or PBMCs.

The trim removed 4 bases at V and 5 bases at J, leaving 6 bases unmatched. CDR1 is KGHSH, CDR2 LQKENI, per germline. CDR3 length: 15 amino acids. Produced via immunoSEQ multiplex PCR; TCRdb's table is partial and in-frame only. The sample comprises 130,000 to 150,000 clones, about 76% of which are singletons, and 8.2% rests with the top ten. This sequence originates from a human donor in a cohort sampled during active COVID-19. What was sequenced was peripheral blood. The rearrangement links TRBV18 to TRBJ2-5, with 11 bases matching TRBD1. The CDR3 DNA reads as TGTGCCAGCTCACACAGGACAGGGGGCGCCGAGACCCAGTACTTC. Translated: CASSHRTGGAETQYF.